This T cell receptor (beta chain) derives from a study of Ad26.COV2.S vaccination and SARS-CoV-2 variants. Notes on the study in general: Possibly, TCR breadth and depth analyses underestimated total T cell responses.

On this clone: Its target is not known.

Using immunoSEQ multiplex PCR, the repertoire was profiled, and TCRdb retains in-frame clones only, with some absent. Here the sample spans roughly 100,000 clones, around 80% being singletons. Germline lookup yields CDR1 SEHNR and CDR2 FQNEAQ (reference sequence). CDR3 size: 12 residues. Between the trimmed V and J ends, which lost 5 bases and 8 bases, there was a span of 10 bases. The input for sequencing was peripheral blood, taken after recovery from COVID-19. The chain is built from TRBV7-9 and TRBJ2-1; D is perhaps TRBD2 (6 bases). This TCR was recovered from a human donor who had recovered from COVID-19. This chain's CDR3 is CASSPSGYEQFF. As DNA, the CDR3 is TGTGCCAGCAGCCCCAGCGGGTATGAGCAGTTCTTC.